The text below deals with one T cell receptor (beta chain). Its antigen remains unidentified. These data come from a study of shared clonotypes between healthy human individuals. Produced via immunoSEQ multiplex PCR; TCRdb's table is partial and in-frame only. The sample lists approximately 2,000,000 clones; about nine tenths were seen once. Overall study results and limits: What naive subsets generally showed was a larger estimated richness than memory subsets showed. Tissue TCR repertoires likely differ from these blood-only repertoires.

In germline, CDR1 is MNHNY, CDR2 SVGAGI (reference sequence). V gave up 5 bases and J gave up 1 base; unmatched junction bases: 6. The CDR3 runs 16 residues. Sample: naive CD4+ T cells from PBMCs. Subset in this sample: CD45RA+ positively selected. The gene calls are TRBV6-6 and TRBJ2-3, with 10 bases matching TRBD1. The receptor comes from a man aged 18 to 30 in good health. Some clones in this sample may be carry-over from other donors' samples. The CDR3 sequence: CASSTTGTGGTDTQYF. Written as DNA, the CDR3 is TGTGCCAGCAGTACTACCGGGACAGGGGGCACAGATACGCAGTATTTT.